This T cell receptor beta chain derives from a study of human T cells and chemical hapten exposure. On the study more broadly: Sensitization applied 2% DPC to approximately 2 cm by approximately 2 cm of upper inner arm skin. There were per-sample TCR yield variations, arising mainly from small pooled library volume differences.

Time point denoted: patch test 1, 2 weeks after DPC sensitization. Treatment in this sample: therapeutic diphenylcyclopropenone sensitization with weekly scalp DPC. Donors, patients with alopecia ranging from 18 to 70 years old and judged suitable for DPC, provided samples. Individual cDNA molecules (in the library) carried attached unique molecular identifiers. TCRdb analysed the RACE reads with MiXCR anew, one entry per CDR3 protein. The sample comprises 71,000 or so distinct CDR3 sequences, roughly 9.2% of which are singletons, and around 3.3% rests with the top ten. This clonotype was observed a few times. V dropped 0 bases and J dropped 5 bases, with 15 bases sitting between them. CDR3 length equals 15 residues. Germline CDR1 SGHRS, CDR2 YFSETQ.

The source was whole blood, collected in connection with sensitization to the hapten diphenylcyclopropenone (DPC). This chain connects TRBV5-1 to TRBJ2-7, with D possibly matching TRBD1 (6 bases). The TCR originated in a woman in her thirties or forties with alopecia areata. Some clones in this sample may be carry-over from other donors' samples. In DNA, the CDR3 is TGCGCCAGCAGCTTGGCCCCAGCAGGGGCCGACGAGCAGTACTTC. Amino acid sequence: CASSLAPAGADEQYF.